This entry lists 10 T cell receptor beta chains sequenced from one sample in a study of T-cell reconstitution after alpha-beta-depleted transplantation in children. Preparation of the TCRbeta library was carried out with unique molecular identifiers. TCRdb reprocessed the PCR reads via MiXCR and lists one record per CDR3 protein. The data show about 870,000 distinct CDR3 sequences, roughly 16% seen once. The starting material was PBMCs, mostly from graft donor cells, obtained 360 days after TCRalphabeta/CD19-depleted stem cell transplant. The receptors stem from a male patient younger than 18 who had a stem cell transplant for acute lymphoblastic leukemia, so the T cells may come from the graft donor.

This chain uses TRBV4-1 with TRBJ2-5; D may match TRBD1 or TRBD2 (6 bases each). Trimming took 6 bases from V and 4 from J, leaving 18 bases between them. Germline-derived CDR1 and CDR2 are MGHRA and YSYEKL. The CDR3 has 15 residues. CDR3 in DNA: TGCGCCAGCAGAGATGCAAGTCGGGGGCGAGAGACCCAGTACTTC. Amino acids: CASRDASRGRETQYF.

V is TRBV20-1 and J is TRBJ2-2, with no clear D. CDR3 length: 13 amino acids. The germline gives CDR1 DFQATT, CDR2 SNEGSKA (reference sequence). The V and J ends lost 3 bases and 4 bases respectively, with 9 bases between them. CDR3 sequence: CSASPVGTGELFF. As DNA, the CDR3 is TGCAGTGCTAGCCCGGTTGGCACCGGGGAGCTGTTTTTT.

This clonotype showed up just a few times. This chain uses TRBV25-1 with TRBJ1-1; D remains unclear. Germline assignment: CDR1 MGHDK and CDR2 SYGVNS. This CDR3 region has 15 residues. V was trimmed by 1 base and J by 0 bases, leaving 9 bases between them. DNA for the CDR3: TGTGCCAGCAGTGAATTGCGCGGGATGAACACTGAAGCTTTCTTT. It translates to CASSELRGMNTEAFF.

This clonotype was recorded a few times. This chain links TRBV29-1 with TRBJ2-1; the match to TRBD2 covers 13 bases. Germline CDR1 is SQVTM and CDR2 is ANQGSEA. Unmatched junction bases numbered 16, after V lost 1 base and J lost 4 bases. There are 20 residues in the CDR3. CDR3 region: CSVEGARLAGGRQEYNEQFF. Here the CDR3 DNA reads TGCAGCGTTGAAGGAGCGAGACTAGCGGGAGGCCGCCAGGAATACAATGAGCAGTTCTTC.

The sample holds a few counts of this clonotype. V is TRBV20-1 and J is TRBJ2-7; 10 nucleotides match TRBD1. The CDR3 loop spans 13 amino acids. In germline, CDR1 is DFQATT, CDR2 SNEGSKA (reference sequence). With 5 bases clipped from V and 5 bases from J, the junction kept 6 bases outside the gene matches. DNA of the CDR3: TGCAGTGCTCCGGACAGGGGGAGGAACGAGCAGTACTTC. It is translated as CSAPDRGRNEQYF.

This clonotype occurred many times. Here the CDR3 DNA reads TGTGCCAGCAGTCCCGGGCAGGGGGACAATGAGCAGTTCTTC. This translates into CASSPGQGDNEQFF. V gene TRBV12-3 or TRBV12-4 combines with J gene TRBJ2-1, with 7 bases lining up with TRBD1. V dropped 5 bases and J dropped 5; count of bases not matched to a gene: 6. The CDR3 sequence is 14 residues long.

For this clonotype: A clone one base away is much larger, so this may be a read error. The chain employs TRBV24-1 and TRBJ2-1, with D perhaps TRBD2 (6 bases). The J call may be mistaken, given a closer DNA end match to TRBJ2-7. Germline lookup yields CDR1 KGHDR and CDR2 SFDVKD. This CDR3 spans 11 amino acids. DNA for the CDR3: TGTGCCACCAGCGGGGGTAATGAGCAGTACTTC. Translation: CATSGGNEQYF.

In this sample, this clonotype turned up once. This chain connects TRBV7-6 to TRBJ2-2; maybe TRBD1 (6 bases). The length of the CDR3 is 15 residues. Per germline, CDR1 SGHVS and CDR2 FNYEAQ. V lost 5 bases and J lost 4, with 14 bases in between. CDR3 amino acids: CASSAGESGTGELFF. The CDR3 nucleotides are TGTGCCAGCAGCGCAGGGGAGTCAGGCACCGGGGAGCTGTTTTTT.

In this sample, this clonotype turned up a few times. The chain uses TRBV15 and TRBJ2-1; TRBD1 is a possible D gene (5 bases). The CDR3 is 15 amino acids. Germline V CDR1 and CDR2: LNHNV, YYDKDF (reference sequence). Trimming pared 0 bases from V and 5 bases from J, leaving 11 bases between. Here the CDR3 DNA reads TGTGCCACCAGCAGAGATGGACATAGGGACAATGAGCAGTTCTTC. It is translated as CATSRDGHRDNEQFF.

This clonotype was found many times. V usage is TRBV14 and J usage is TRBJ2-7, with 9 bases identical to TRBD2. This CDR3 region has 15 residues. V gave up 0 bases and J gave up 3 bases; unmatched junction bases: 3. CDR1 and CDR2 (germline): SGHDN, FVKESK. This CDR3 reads CASSQEPSGNYEQYF. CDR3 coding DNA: TGTGCCAGCAGCCAAGAGCCTAGCGGGAACTACGAGCAGTACTTC.